Below, 7 T cell receptor beta chains from the same sample are listed, as sequenced in a study of blood T cell repertoires in COVID-19. The data were produced by immunoSEQ multiplex PCR, yet TCRdb's version contains in-frame clones alone and is incomplete. The table has approximately 240,000 clones, 65% to 90% seen once. Sequencing input: peripheral blood. The receptors were sampled from an elderly woman with active or convalescent COVID-19.

The chain has TRBV5-6 and TRBJ1-5; 10 nucleotides match TRBD1. Germline CDR1 SGHDT, CDR2 YYEEEE. The trim removed 3 bases at V and 5 bases at J, leaving 8 bases unmatched. The CDR3 extends over 16 amino acids. The CDR3 sequence is CASSWGSGTGDQPQHF. The CDR3 nucleotides read TGTGCCAGCAGCTGGGGATCCGGGACAGGGGATCAGCCCCAGCATTTT. The full variable domain, in which reference TRBV5-6 and TRBJ1-5 provide the parts outside the CDR3, is DAGVTQSPTHLIKTRGQQVTLRCSPKSGHDTVSWYQQALGQGPQFIFQYYEEEERQRGNFPDRFSGHQFPNYSSELNVNALLLGDSALYLCASSWGSGTGDQPQHFGDGTRLSIL.

This clone came up once. The chain employs TRBV29-1 and TRBJ2-7; D is undetermined. The ends were cut back, 4 bases at V and 0 bases at J, with 10 bases in the middle. Germline assignment: CDR1 SQVTM and CDR2 ANQGSEA. This CDR3 has 13 amino acids. This chain's CDR3 is CSVVTYVSYEQYF. CDR3 in DNA: TGCAGCGTTGTTACCTACGTCTCCTACGAGCAGTACTTC.

This chain joins TRBV5-1 and TRBJ2-7; 10 nucleotides match TRBD2. Germline-derived CDR1 and CDR2 are SGHRS and YFSETQ. The V and J ends lost 1 base and 2 bases, in that order; junction bases with no gene match: 3. The CDR3 is 15 residues long. This CDR3 reads CASSLSGRATYEQYF. CDR3 sequence (DNA): TGCGCCAGCAGCTTGAGCGGGAGGGCGACCTACGAGCAGTACTTC.

This clone has only one observation. V gene TRBV27 combines with J gene TRBJ1-6; D is ambiguous. From germline, CDR1 is MNHEY and CDR2 SMNVEV (reference sequence). V shed 6 bases and J shed 5 bases, with 8 bases lying between them. There are 13 residues in the CDR3. CDR3 DNA sequence: TGTGCCAGCAGGACACGAAATAATTCACCCCTCCACTTT. Protein product: CASRTRNNSPLHF.

This rearrangement joins TRBV7-6 to TRBJ2-7; TRBD1 aligns across 8 bases. Trimming cost V 2 bases and J 3 bases; bases outside gene matches: 6. Germline-derived CDR1 and CDR2 are SGHVS and FNYEAQ. The CDR3 runs to 15 residues. The CDR3 here is CASSLQGQVGYEQYF. The CDR3 nucleotides are TGTGCCAGCAGCTTACAGGGACAGGTAGGCTACGAGCAGTACTTC.

The chain combines TRBV5-6 with TRBJ2-7; TRBD1 matches 9 bases. After removal of 4 bases from V and 5 bases from J, the junction contained 4 bases not matched to a gene. CDR1 SGHDT and CDR2 YYEEEE come from the germline V gene. The CDR3 sequence is 13 residues long. In nucleotides, the CDR3 is TGTGCCAGCAGCCTGGGACAGGGCAACGAGCAGTACTTC. This sequence encodes CASSLGQGNEQYF.

This clone was found once. This chain joins TRBV7-9 and TRBJ2-3, with D maybe TRBD1 (6 bases). Germline values: CDR1 SEHNR, CDR2 FQNEAQ (reference sequence). The CDR3 runs 15 residues. Trimming pared 1 base from V and 6 bases from J, leaving 14 bases between. DNA of the CDR3: TGTGCCAGCAGCTTAGAGAGGGGGTTCGGGGATACGCAGTATTTT. This sequence encodes CASSLERGFGDTQYF.